These 2 T cell receptor beta chains share one sample of origin, sequenced in a study of T cells in Graves' hyperthyroidism and ophthalmopathy. Regions amplified from RNA transcripts were the TCR beta CDR3 regions. TCR CDR3 underwent first-round RT-PCR with the HTBI primer set. TCRdb fed the multiplex PCR reads into MiXCR, producing one record per CDR3 protein. The sample has 660,000 or so distinct CDR3 sequences, roughly 20% seen once. Material: blood. All receptors derive from a man aged 25-45 years with Graves' ophthalmopathy.

The chain uses TRBV20-1 and TRBJ2-2; D is tentatively TRBD1 or TRBD2 (5 bases each). The V and J ends lost 6 bases and 7 bases respectively, with 15 bases between them. Germline V gene sequence: CDR1 DFQATT, CDR2 SNEGSKA (reference sequence). The CDR3 has 13 residues. In nucleotides, the CDR3 is TGCAGTGCCTCGGGACGAAGGGGCGGGGAGCTGTTTTTT. Protein sequence: CSASGRRGGELFF.

This sequence joins TRBV2 and TRBJ1-4; 7 nucleotides agree with TRBD1. Trimming removed 7 bases from V and 1 base from J; junction bases left unmatched: 6. In germline, CDR1 is SNHLY, CDR2 FYNNEI. CDR3 length equals 15 residues. The CDR3, as DNA: TGTGCCAGCAAATCGACAGGGCAAACTAATGAAAAACTGTTTTTT. This encodes CASKSTGQTNEKLFF.